One and the same sample provided the 3 T cell receptor beta chains below, sequenced in a study of T cells in Graves' hyperthyroidism and ophthalmopathy (dated by TCRdb to between 2018 and 2021). Library method: multiplex PCR. The sequencer was an Illumina HiSeq 2000. TCR beta CDR3 regions were amplified from RNA transcripts. A first-round RT-PCR of the TCR CDR3 used the HTBI primer set with the Qiagen OneStep RT-PCR kit. TCRdb trimmed public reads at Q25 via fastp, called clones via MiXCR and kept in-frame beta chains. Every CDR3 protein is listed once, alongside the most common genes and DNA of its rows. This sample is represented by 370,000 or so distinct CDR3 sequences; about a sixth of them were singletons. The ten largest clones take up about a quarter of the sample. The material sequenced was blood. The receptors shown here come from a woman aged 18-35 years with Graves' hyperthyroidism that later progressed to Graves' ophthalmopathy.

Concerning this clonotype: A read error may explain this, as a much larger clone is one base away. The J gene is TRBJ2-5, the V gene TRBV20-1; D not resolved. The CDR3 contains 12 residues. The germline V gene encodes CDR1 DFQATT and CDR2 SNEGSKA (reference sequence). In DNA form, the CDR3 reads TGCAGTGCTAAAGGGCGTGATGAGACCCCGTACTTC. Translating gives CSAKGRDETPYF.

This clonotype was observed at least ten times. The rearrangement uses TRBV27 and TRBJ2-7, with D perhaps TRBD1 (5 bases). V lost 6 bases and J 2 bases, leaving 11 bases between the germline ends. Germline CDR1 is MNHEY and CDR2 is SMNVEV (reference sequence). The CDR3 runs to 13 residues. In nucleotides, the CDR3 is TGTGCCAGCAGACCGACAGTGCCCTACGAGCAGTACTTC. Translation gives CASRPTVPYEQYF.

This clonotype occurred a few times. The J gene is TRBJ2-5, the V gene TRBV20-1; a possible D gene is TRBD2 (5 bases). Germline V gene sequence: CDR1 DFQATT, CDR2 SNEGSKA (reference sequence). This CDR3 spans 16 amino acids. V was shortened by 3 bases and J by 1 base, with 18 bases between the two germline ends. Here the CDR3 DNA reads TGCAGTGCTAGTCCTCCCGGCGGGCCCCGCCAAGAGACCCAGTACTTC. The encoded protein is CSASPPGGPRQETQYF.